The 2 T cell receptor beta chains in this list originate from one sample, sequenced in a study of OX40 agonist ivuxolimab in advanced cancers. Assay used: immunoSEQ multiplex PCR; TCRdb lists only in-frame clones, some missing. The table records about 68,000 clones, roughly nine tenths of them present only once. The input for sequencing was CD4+ or CD8+ T cells sorted from blood, taken in a trial of the OX40 agonist ivuxolimab. The origin of the receptors is an adult with an advanced solid tumor such as melanoma, head and neck, liver or kidney cancer.

This chain joins TRBV7-8 and TRBJ2-1, with 8 bases aligning to TRBD2. Trimming removed 2 bases from V and 0 bases from J; junction bases left unmatched: 6. Germline loops: CDR1 SGHVS, CDR2 FQNEAQ. This CDR3 region has 17 residues. The CDR3 DNA follows: TGTGCCAGCAGCTTATTCCGCGGGACTAGCTCCTACAATGAGCAGTTCTTC. It yields the protein CASSLFRGTSSYNEQFF.

This chain links TRBV28 with TRBJ2-1; 10 nucleotides agree with TRBD1. CDR1 and CDR2 (germline): MDHEN, SYDVKM. This CDR3 is 15 amino acids long. J was trimmed by 9 bases and V by 4 bases; bases with no gene match: 9. CDR3 nucleotide sequence: TGTGCCAGCAGTTCCCCGAGGACAGGGGGGCGTGAGCAGTTCTTC. Amino acids: CASSSPRTGGREQFF.